This TCR beta chain was recovered during a study of CD4 T cells in relation to SARS-CoV-2 and coronaviruses. Study context: After less than eleven days of antigen culture, PBMC TCR beta CDR3s were sequenced. Negative control cultures got HIV-1 Nef peptides or no peptide.

As for this clone: The antigen remains unidentified.

Sequencing was performed with immunoSEQ multiplex PCR; in TCRdb, only in-frame clones are kept and a portion is missing. Here the sample spans about 20,000 clones, 70% to 75% being singletons. Germline V gives CDR1 SEHNR, CDR2 FQNEAQ (reference sequence). Trimming took 2 bases from V and 12 from J, leaving 13 bases between them. This CDR3 is built from 12 residues. Before the COVID-19 pandemic, during about 2010-2018, CD4+ T cells were taken from unexposed donors. The cells were cultured for approximately 10 days before CD4+ T cells were isolated. Cultures received half-medium IL-2 refreshes on days 3 and 7.

Material for sequencing was CD4+ T cells from PBMCs, cultured in vitro. The V gene is TRBV7-9, the J gene TRBJ1-1, with TRBD1 as a possible D gene (6 bases). The origin of this receptor is a human donor in good health. The CDR3 DNA sequence: TGTGCCAGCAGCTTACAAACAGGGCGACCTTTCTTT. The encoded protein is CASSLQTGRPFF.